This T cell receptor (beta chain) comes out of a study of T cell responses to AZD1222 COVID-19 vaccine. V lost 6 bases to trimming and J lost 6 bases; unmatched junction nucleotides: 12. This CDR3 region has 15 residues. Per the germline V gene, CDR1 is MNHEY and CDR2 is SMNVEV (reference sequence). Findings and limits, study-wide: CD4 TCRs associated with vaccination spanned spike, dominating at 160-218 and 743-854. Only a handful of AZD1222 recipients were seropositive at baseline. Clonal diversity may have been underestimated in mostly white British donors.

On this clone: The antigen is undetermined.

Assay used: immunoSEQ multiplex PCR; TCRdb lists only in-frame clones, some missing. The profile covers about 150,000 clones, with more than 80% appearing a single time and roughly 7.5% taken by the ten largest. The material sequenced was peripheral blood, taken 28 days after the second dose of the MenACWY control vaccine. The origin of this receptor is an adult who received the MenACWY meningococcal vaccine as a control. The rearrangement joins TRBV27 to TRBJ2-7; 9 bases map to TRBD2. CDR3 in amino acids: CASSFVGGRVAEQYF. The CDR3 coding sequence is TGTGCCAGCAGCTTTGTAGGCGGGAGGGTAGCCGAGCAGTACTTC.